These 29 T cell receptor beta chains share one sample of origin, sequenced in a study of T cell changes during pregnancy in multiple sclerosis. The protocol was immunoSEQ multiplex PCR, while the TCRdb copy is restricted to in-frame clones and leaves out a portion. The sample comprises 85,000 to 100,000 clones, around 92% of which are singletons, and 2.6% rests with the top ten. Sequences were derived from peripheral blood, sampled in the first trimester of pregnancy. Receptor source: a female donor with multiple sclerosis, enrolled in a pregnancy study.

The genes are TRBV5-1 and TRBJ2-6; D is uncertain. Germline CDR1 reads SGHRS; CDR2 reads YFSETQ. Trimming took off 0 bases at V and 4 bases at J, with 8 bases between the two ends. The CDR3 consists of 15 residues. The CDR3 DNA is TGCGCCAGCAGCTTGGTGCGTTCGGGGGCCAACGTCCTGACTTTC. Protein: CASSLVRSGANVLTF.

The rearrangement joins TRBV5-1 to TRBJ1-1, with 7 bases identical to TRBD1. With V trimmed by 0 bases and J by 0 bases, 5 bases remained unmatched. The CDR3 contains 16 residues. Per germline, CDR1 SGHRS and CDR2 YFSETQ. CDR3 sequence: CASSLVLGGLNTEAFF. In DNA form, the CDR3 reads TGCGCCAGCAGCTTGGTTCTAGGGGGCCTGAACACTGAAGCTTTCTTT.

V is TRBV18 and J is TRBJ2-1; 8 bases are a match to TRBD1. This CDR3 is built from 12 residues. CDR1 KGHSH and CDR2 LQKENI come from the germline V gene. V shed 8 bases, J shed 8 bases, and the junction held 5 bases outside the gene matches. CDR3 amino acids: CASLGQGYEQFF. CDR3 nucleotide sequence: TGTGCCAGCCTCGGACAGGGCTATGAGCAGTTCTTC.

The chain carries TRBV5-1 and TRBJ1-1; 7 bases are shared with TRBD1. This CDR3 spans 15 amino acids. Germline CDR1 is SGHRS and CDR2 is YFSETQ. J lost 0 bases, V lost 2 bases, and 4 bases had no gene match. CDR3 region: CASSLSGTVNTEAFF. CDR3 bases: TGCGCCAGCAGCTTATCCGGGACAGTGAACACTGAAGCTTTCTTT.

The chain has TRBV5-1 and TRBJ2-1; TRBD2 agrees at 13 bases. The V segment lost 1 base and the J segment 6 bases; nucleotides outside the gene matches: 16. The CDR3 spans 20 residues. Germline assignment: CDR1 SGHRS and CDR2 YFSETQ. The chain's CDR3 is CASSLRGLAGSVYGGNEQFF. The CDR3 DNA follows: TGCGCCAGCAGCTTGAGGGGACTAGCGGGAAGTGTCTACGGAGGCAATGAGCAGTTCTTC. Full variable domain (outside the CDR3, taken from reference TRBV5-1 and TRBJ2-1): KAGVTQTPRYLIKTRGQQVTLSCSPISGHRSVSWYQQTPGQGLQFLFEYFSETQRNKGNFPGRFSGRQFSNSRSEMNVSTLELGDSALYLCASSLRGLAGSVYGGNEQFFGPGTRLTVL.

This chain uses TRBV6-1 with TRBJ2-1, with D tentatively TRBD1 (6 bases). CDR1 MNHNS and CDR2 SASEGT come from the germline V gene. V lost 4 bases, J lost 4 bases, and 17 bases lay in between. The CDR3 covers 16 residues. The CDR3 DNA is TGTGCCAGCAGTGGGGGAGACAGGCGGATATACAATGAGCAGTTCTTC. It translates to CASSGGDRRIYNEQFF.

This rearrangement joins TRBV11-2 to TRBJ1-1; TRBD1 is a possible D gene (6 bases). The CDR3 totals 11 residues. V lost 5 bases and J lost 10, with 11 bases in between. Germline CDR1 and CDR2: SGHAT and FQNNGV. Here the CDR3 DNA reads TGTGCCAGCAGCACAGGGAGAGTAGCTTTCTTT. Translating it yields CASSTGRVAFF.

This clone came up a few times. The chain is built from TRBV29-1 and TRBJ1-2, with TRBD1 matching 9 bases. This CDR3 comprises 14 residues. Germline loops: CDR1 SQVTM, CDR2 ANQGSEA. V lost 5 bases, J lost 6 bases, and 10 bases stayed unmatched. This CDR3 reads CSVPKQGAFNGYTF. The CDR3 region has the DNA TGCAGCGTTCCGAAACAGGGGGCGTTCAATGGCTACACCTTC.

The gene calls are TRBV9 and TRBJ2-7; D uncertain. This CDR3 spans 15 amino acids. Per germline, CDR1 SGDLS and CDR2 YYNGEE. The V end was cut by 0 bases, the J end by 0 bases, with 10 bases between. CDR3 DNA sequence: TGTGCCAGCAGCGTAGGGCGGATTAGCTCCTACGAGCAGTACTTC. Translated, it gives CASSVGRISSYEQYF.

V and J are TRBV19 and TRBJ1-5; D might be TRBD1 (6 bases). Germline V lookup: CDR1 LNHDA, CDR2 SQIVND (reference sequence). The CDR3 spans 16 residues. The V end lost 5 bases, the J end lost 2 bases, and 16 bases lay between the germline ends. The CDR3 protein is CASSLDRTNRNQPQHF. CDR3 bases: TGTGCCAGTAGTCTCGACAGGACGAACCGCAATCAGCCCCAGCATTTT.

This clone was counted once. The J gene is TRBJ2-7, the V gene TRBV6-6; D is possibly TRBD2 (5 bases). The CDR3 consists of 16 residues. The germline gives CDR1 MNHNY, CDR2 SVGAGI (reference sequence). Trimming took 2 bases from V and 3 from J, leaving 17 bases between them. The CDR3 coding sequence is TGTGCCAGCAGTTACACCCCCGGACGGGCGGGCTACGAGCAGTACTTC. Translated, it gives CASSYTPGRAGYEQYF.

The rearrangement joins TRBV27 to TRBJ2-3; TRBD1 is a possible D gene (6 bases). The CDR3 is made up of 15 amino acids. Germline V lookup: CDR1 MNHEY, CDR2 SMNVEV (reference sequence). Deletions cut 3 bases from V and 2 bases from J, with 12 bases between. CDR3 nucleotides: TGTGCCAGCAGTTTTGTGGGGGACATCACAGATACGCAGTATTTT. This gives the protein CASSFVGDITDTQYF.

This clone appeared once. The chain joins TRBV19 to TRBJ1-1, with a tentative D call TRBD1 (6 bases). The CDR3 has 14 residues. The ends were cut back, 6 bases at V and 6 bases at J, with 17 bases in the middle. From germline, CDR1 is LNHDA and CDR2 SQIVND (reference sequence). CDR3: CASRHRVHDAEAFF. The CDR3 bases are TGTGCCAGTAGACACAGGGTGCATGACGCTGAAGCTTTCTTT.

The chain uses TRBV7-2 and TRBJ2-1; 7 nucleotides match TRBD2. The CDR3 spans 13 residues. Germline assignment: CDR1 SGHTA and CDR2 FQGNSA. The V gene end was trimmed by 2 bases and the J gene end by 12 bases; junction bases not matched to a gene: 7. For the CDR3, the DNA is TGTGCCAGCAGCTTAAAGCGGGGCCGGGGGCAGTTCTTC. This translates into CASSLKRGRGQFF.

V and J are TRBV9 and TRBJ1-1, with TRBD1 matching 8 bases. CDR1 SGDLS and CDR2 YYNGEE come from the germline V gene. Losses at the gene ends were 4 bases for V and 3 bases for J; bases not matched to a gene: 8. The CDR3 has 15 residues. CDR3 bases: TGTGCCAGCAGCCCCGGACAGGGAAGGGACACTGAAGCTTTCTTT. Encoded protein: CASSPGQGRDTEAFF.

The chain links TRBV4-2 to TRBJ2-7; weak D call: TRBD1 (5 bases). The CDR3 extends over 15 amino acids. CDR1 and CDR2 (germline): LGHNA, YNFKEQ. Trimming left V 4 bases short and J 2 bases short, with 15 bases between. The CDR3 sequence is CASSPTQAAAYEQYF. The CDR3 coding sequence is TGTGCCAGCAGCCCTACACAGGCGGCGGCCTACGAGCAGTACTTC.

The chain joins TRBV28 to TRBJ2-1; possible D gene TRBD1, 6 bases. Trimming shortened V by 5 bases and J by 6 bases, and 26 bases separated the two germline ends. Germline-derived CDR1 and CDR2 are MDHEN and SYDVKM. CDR3 length: 18 residues. Here the CDR3 DNA reads TGTGCCAGCAGTCCCCTAAAGACCGGGACATTTCGTAGCAATGAGCAGTTCTTC. This encodes CASSPLKTGTFRSNEQFF.

The chain couples TRBV7-9 to TRBJ2-7, with 10 bases that match TRBD1. The CDR3 has 15 amino acids. The germline CDR1 and CDR2 sequences are SEHNR and FQNEAQ (reference sequence). J lost 3 bases, V lost 4 bases, and 6 bases had no gene match. CDR3 nucleotides: TGTGCCAGCAGCTCTGGGACAGGGGTCAACTACGAGCAGTACTTC. This encodes CASSSGTGVNYEQYF.

V gene TRBV10-3 combines with J gene TRBJ1-3; D might be TRBD1 (5 bases). The length of the CDR3 is 16 residues. Germline V gives CDR1 ENHRY, CDR2 SYGVKD. The V end lost 0 bases, the J end lost 4 bases, and 13 bases lay between the germline ends. The CDR3 loop reads CAISESTGVFGNTIYF. The CDR3 nucleotides read TGTGCCATCAGTGAGTCGACGGGGGTCTTCGGAAACACCATATATTTT.

The chain joins TRBV19 to TRBJ1-4; D not resolved. The V end lost 5 bases, the J end lost 2 bases, and 9 bases lay between the germline ends. There are 14 residues in the CDR3. The V gene's germline CDR1 is LNHDA and CDR2 SQIVND (reference sequence). CDR3: CASSLAVTNEKLFF. The CDR3 region has the DNA TGTGCCAGTAGTTTGGCAGTGACTAATGAAAAACTGTTTTTT.

The V and J genes are TRBV6-5 and TRBJ2-3; D perhaps matches TRBD1 (5 bases). This CDR3 region has 14 residues. Germline assignment: CDR1 MNHEY and CDR2 SVGAGI. The V gene lost 0 bases and the J gene lost 6 bases, with 10 bases spanning the gap. CDR3: CASSYSRVGDTQYF. The CDR3 region has the DNA TGTGCCAGCAGTTACTCCAGGGTCGGGGATACGCAGTATTTT.

The V call is TRBV19, the J call TRBJ2-7; D call uncertain. The CDR3 is 14 residues long. V was trimmed by 4 bases and J by 4 bases, leaving 14 bases between them. CDR1 LNHDA and CDR2 SQIVND come from the germline V gene (reference sequence). Written as DNA, the CDR3 is TGTGCCAGTAGTAGGGCCGCTACCGTATACGAGCAGTACTTC. Translated, it gives CASSRAATVYEQYF.

The gene calls are TRBV28 and TRBJ1-3, with D tentatively TRBD1 (5 bases). The CDR3 runs 16 residues. CDR1 is MDHEN, CDR2 SYDVKM, per germline. Trimming stripped 7 bases from V and 5 bases from J, with 21 bases between. In nucleotides, the CDR3 is TGTGCCAGCATCCCAAGACAGTGGCTGAGGAGAAACACCATATATTTT. As protein: CASIPRQWLRRNTIYF.

The chain joins TRBV6-5 to TRBJ2-5, with 11 bases identical to TRBD2. Germline-derived CDR1 and CDR2 are MNHEY and SVGAGI. Losses at the gene ends were 6 bases for V and 2 bases for J; bases not matched to a gene: 5. This CDR3 comprises 15 residues. Here the CDR3 reads CASSQIAGGQETQYF. CDR3 sequence (DNA): TGTGCCAGCAGCCAAATAGCGGGAGGGCAAGAGACCCAGTACTTC.

The chain uses TRBV4-2 and TRBJ2-7; 8 bases line up with TRBD1. The CDR3 has 14 amino acids. V lost 2 bases, J lost 5 bases, and 5 bases stayed unmatched. From germline, CDR1 is LGHNA and CDR2 YNFKEQ. CDR3 in amino acids: CASSQQGQVDEQYF. CDR3 DNA sequence: TGTGCCAGCAGCCAACAGGGACAGGTCGACGAGCAGTACTTC.

The chain links TRBV6-6 to TRBJ2-7; TRBD1 matches at 9 bases. This CDR3 region has 14 residues. After removal of 5 bases from V and 5 bases from J, the junction contained 7 bases not matched to a gene. Germline V gene lookup returns CDR1 MNHNY and CDR2 SVGAGI (reference sequence). CDR3 DNA: TGTGCCAGCAGTATGCCGGACAGGGGCCACGAGCAGTACTTC. It encodes CASSMPDRGHEQYF.

This clone appeared a single time. The chain links TRBV6-1 to TRBJ2-1; 9 bases agree with TRBD2. The CDR3 sequence is 16 residues long. Germline V gives CDR1 MNHNS, CDR2 SASEGT. The junction had 6 bases not matched to a gene; V was cut back by 0 bases and J by 6 bases. CDR3 coding DNA: TGTGCCAGCAGTGAAGCCGGCGGGAGGGCCTCCAATGAGCAGTTCTTC. Encoded protein: CASSEAGGRASNEQFF.

The chain combines TRBV18 with TRBJ1-5; TRBD1 matches 8 bases. Germline CDR1 and CDR2: KGHSH and LQKENI. V was clipped by 3 bases and J by 6 bases; unmatched bases: 7. This CDR3 is 15 amino acids long. The CDR3 nucleotides are TGTGCCAGCTCACCTGTAGCAGGGGGCGGTCAGCCCCAGCATTTT. This translates into CASSPVAGGGQPQHF. The whole variable domain, filled in from reference TRBV18 and TRBJ1-5, reads NAGVMQNPRHLVRRRGQEARLRCSPMKGHSHVYWYRQLPEEGLKFMVYLQKENIIDESGMPKERFSAEFPKEGPSILRIQQVVRGDSAAYFCASSPVAGGGQPQHFGDGTRLSIL.

V gene TRBV29-1 combines with J gene TRBJ2-1; D possibly corresponds to TRBD2 (6 bases). CDR1 is SQVTM and CDR2 is ANQGSEA in the germline V gene. The V and J ends lost 6 bases and 2 bases respectively, with 26 bases between them. This CDR3 is built from 18 residues. CDR3 region: CSVDELVAAGWAYNEQFF. CDR3 coding DNA: TGCAGCGTGGATGAATTAGTTGCTGCGGGATGGGCCTACAATGAGCAGTTCTTC.